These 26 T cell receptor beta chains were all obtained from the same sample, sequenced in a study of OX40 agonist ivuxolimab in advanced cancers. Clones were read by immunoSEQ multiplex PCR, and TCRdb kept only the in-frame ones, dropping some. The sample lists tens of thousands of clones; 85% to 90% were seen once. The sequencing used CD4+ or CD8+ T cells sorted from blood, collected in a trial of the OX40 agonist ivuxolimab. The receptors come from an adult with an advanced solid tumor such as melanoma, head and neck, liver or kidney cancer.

CDR3 in DNA: TGTGCCAGCAGTGATGACGTCTATGGCTACACCTTC. This sequence encodes CASSDDVYGYTF. This sequence joins TRBV6-1 and TRBJ1-2; no reliable D call. Germline CDR1 and CDR2: MNHNS and SASEGT. The CDR3 runs to 12 residues. The V end was cut by 3 bases, the J end by 4 bases, with 6 bases between.

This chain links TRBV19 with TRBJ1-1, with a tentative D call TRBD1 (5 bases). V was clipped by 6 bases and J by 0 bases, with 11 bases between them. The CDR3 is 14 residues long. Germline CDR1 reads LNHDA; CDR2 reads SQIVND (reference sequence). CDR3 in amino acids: CASRPGTVNTEAFF. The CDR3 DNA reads TGTGCCAGTAGGCCTGGGACGGTGAACACTGAAGCTTTCTTT.

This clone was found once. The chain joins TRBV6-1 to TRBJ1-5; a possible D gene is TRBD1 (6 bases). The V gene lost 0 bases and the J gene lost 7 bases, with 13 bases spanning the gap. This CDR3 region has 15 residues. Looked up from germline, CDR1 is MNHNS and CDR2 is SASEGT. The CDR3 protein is CASSEAPGEGQPQHF. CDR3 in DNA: TGTGCCAGCAGTGAAGCACCAGGGGAGGGACAGCCCCAGCATTTT.

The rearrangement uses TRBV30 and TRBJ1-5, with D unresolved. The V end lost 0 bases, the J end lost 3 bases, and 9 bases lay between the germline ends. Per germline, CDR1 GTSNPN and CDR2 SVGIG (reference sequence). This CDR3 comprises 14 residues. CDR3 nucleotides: TGTGCCTGGAGTGTGCGCAGTAACAATCAGCCCCAGCATTTT. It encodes CAWSVRSNNQPQHF.

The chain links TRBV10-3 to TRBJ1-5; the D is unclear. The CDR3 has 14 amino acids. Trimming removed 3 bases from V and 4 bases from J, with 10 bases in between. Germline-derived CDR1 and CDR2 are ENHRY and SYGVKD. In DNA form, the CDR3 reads TGTGCCATCAGTGAACGAACTGAGAATCAGCCCCAGCATTTT. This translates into CAISERTENQPQHF.

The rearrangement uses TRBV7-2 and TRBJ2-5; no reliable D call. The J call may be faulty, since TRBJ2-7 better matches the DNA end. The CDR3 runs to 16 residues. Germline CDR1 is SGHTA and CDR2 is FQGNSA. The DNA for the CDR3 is TGTGCCAGCAGCCTCAGCCTTGGGTTAAGCTCCTACGAGCAGTACTTC. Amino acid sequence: CASSLSLGLSSYEQYF.

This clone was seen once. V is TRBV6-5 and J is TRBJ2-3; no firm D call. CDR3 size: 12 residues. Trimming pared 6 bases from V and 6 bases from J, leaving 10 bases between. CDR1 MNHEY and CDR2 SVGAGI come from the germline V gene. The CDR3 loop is CASSSLSDTQYF. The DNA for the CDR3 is TGTGCCAGCAGCTCGCTCTCGGATACGCAGTATTTT.

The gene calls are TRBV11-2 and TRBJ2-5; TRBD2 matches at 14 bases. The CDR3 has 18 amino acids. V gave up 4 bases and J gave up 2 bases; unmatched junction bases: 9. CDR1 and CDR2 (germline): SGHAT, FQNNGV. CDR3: CASSSRLAGGPKQETQYF. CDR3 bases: TGTGCCAGCAGCTCTAGACTAGCGGGGGGGCCGAAACAAGAGACCCAGTACTTC.

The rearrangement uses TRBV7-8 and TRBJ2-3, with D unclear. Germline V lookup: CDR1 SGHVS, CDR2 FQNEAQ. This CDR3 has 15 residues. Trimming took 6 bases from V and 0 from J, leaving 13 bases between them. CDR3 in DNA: TGTGCCAGCAGTCTCCCCTACCCGAGCACAGATACGCAGTATTTT. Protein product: CASSLPYPSTDTQYF.

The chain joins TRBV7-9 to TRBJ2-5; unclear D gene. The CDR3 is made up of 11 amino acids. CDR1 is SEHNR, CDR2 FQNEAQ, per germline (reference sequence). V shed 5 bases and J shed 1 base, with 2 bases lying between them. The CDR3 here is CASSAQETQYF. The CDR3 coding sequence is TGTGCCAGCAGCGCCCAAGAGACCCAGTACTTC.

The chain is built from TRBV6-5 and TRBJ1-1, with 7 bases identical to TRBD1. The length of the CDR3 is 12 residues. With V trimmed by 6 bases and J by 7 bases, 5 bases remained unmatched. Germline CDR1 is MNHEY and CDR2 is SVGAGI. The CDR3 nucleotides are TGTGCCAGCAGGACGGGACAGTATGAAGCTTTCTTT. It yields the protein CASRTGQYEAFF.

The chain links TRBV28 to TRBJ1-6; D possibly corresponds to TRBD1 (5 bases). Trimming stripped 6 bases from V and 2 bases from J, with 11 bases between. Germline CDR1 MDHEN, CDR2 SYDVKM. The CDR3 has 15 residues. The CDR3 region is CASRTDTPYNSPLHF. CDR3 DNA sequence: TGTGCCAGCAGGACGGACACCCCCTATAATTCACCCCTCCACTTT.

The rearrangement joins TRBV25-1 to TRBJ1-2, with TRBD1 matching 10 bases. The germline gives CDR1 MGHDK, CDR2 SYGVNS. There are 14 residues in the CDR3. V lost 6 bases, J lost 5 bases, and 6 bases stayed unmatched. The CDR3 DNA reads TGTGCCAGCAGATGGGACAGGGGCGGGTATGGCTACACCTTC. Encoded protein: CASRWDRGGYGYTF.

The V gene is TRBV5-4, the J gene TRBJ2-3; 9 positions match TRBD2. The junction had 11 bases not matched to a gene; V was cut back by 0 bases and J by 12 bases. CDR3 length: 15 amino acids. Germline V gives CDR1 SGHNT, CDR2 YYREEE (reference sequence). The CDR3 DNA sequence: TGTGCCAGCAGCTTGGTGGCTAGCGGGGAGCTTTTCCAGTATTTT. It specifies CASSLVASGELFQYF.

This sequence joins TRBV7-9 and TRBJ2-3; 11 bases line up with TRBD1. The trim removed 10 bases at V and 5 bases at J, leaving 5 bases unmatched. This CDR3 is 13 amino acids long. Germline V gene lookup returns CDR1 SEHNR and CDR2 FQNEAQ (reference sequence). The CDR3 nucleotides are TGTGCCATTGGACAGGGGGCGCAAGATACGCAGTATTTT. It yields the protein CAIGQGAQDTQYF.

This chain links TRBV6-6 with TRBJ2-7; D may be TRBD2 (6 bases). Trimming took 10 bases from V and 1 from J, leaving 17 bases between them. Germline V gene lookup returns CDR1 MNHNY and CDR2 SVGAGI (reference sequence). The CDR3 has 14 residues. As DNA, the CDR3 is TGTGCCACCCAAAAGGGGAGGACTTCCTACGAGCAGTACTTC. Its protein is CATQKGRTSYEQYF.

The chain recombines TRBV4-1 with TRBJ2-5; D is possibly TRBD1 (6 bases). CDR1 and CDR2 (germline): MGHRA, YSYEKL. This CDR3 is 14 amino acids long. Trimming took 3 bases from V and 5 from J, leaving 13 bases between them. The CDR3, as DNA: TGCGCCAGCAGCCAGAGGTGGGGGCAGGAGACCCAGTACTTC. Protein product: CASSQRWGQETQYF.

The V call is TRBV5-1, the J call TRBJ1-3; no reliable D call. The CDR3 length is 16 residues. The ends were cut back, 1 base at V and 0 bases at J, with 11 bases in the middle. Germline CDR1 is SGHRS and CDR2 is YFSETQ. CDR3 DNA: TGCGCCAGCAGCTTGCGATGGGGAGTCTCTGGAAACACCATATATTTT. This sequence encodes CASSLRWGVSGNTIYF.

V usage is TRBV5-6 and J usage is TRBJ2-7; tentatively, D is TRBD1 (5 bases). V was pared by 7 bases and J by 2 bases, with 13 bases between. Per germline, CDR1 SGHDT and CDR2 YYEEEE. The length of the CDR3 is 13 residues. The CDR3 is CASQPGFAYEQYF. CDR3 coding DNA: TGTGCCAGCCAGCCAGGGTTTGCCTACGAGCAGTACTTC.

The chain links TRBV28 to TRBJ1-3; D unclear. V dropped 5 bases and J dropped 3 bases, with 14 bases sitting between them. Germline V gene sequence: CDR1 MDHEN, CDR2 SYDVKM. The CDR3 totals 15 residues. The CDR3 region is CASSKGGEGGNTIYF. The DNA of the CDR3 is TGTGCCAGCAGTAAGGGAGGAGAAGGTGGAAACACCATATATTTT.

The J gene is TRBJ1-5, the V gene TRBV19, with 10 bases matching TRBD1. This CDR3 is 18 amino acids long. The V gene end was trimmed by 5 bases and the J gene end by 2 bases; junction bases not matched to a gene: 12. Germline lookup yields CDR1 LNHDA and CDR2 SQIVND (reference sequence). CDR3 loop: CASSADGTGAWGNQPQHF. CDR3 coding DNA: TGTGCCAGTAGTGCCGACGGGACAGGGGCGTGGGGCAATCAGCCCCAGCATTTT.

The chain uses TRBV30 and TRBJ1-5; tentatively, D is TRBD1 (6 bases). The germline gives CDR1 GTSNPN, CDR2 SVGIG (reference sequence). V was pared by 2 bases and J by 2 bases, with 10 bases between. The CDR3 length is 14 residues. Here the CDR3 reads CAWSKGHGNQPQHF. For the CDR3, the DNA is TGTGCCTGGAGTAAGGGACATGGCAATCAGCCCCAGCATTTT.

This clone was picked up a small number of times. The CDR3 DNA sequence: TGTGCCAGCAGCTTAGGCGAGGGAAACATTCAGTACTTC. It is translated as CASSLGEGNIQYF. This chain links TRBV7-9 with TRBJ2-4; D may be TRBD2 (5 bases). V lost 1 base, J lost 6 bases, and 7 bases lay in between. In germline, CDR1 is SEHNR, CDR2 FQNEAQ (reference sequence). This CDR3 has 13 amino acids.

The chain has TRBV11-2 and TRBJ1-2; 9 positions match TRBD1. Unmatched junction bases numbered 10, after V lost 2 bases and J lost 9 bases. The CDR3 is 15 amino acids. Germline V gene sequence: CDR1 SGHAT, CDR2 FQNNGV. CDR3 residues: CASSLWSGQGNSYTF. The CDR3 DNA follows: TGTGCCAGCAGCTTATGGTCGGGACAGGGCAATAGCTACACCTTC.

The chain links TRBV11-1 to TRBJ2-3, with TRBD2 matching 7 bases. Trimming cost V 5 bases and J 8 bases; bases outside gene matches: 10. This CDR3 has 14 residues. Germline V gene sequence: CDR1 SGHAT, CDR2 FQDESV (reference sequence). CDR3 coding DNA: TGTGCCAGCAGCCCCCGCGGGAGAGTGGGTACGCAGTATTTT. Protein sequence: CASSPRGRVGTQYF.

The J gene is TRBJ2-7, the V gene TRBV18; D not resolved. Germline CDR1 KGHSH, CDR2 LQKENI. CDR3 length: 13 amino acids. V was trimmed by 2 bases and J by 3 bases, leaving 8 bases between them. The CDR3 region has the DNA TGTGCCAGCTCACCAGAACACGACTACGAGCAGTACTTC. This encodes CASSPEHDYEQYF.